This is a list of T cell receptor beta chains from one sample in a study of blood T cells in healthy people across ages. TCRdb re-derived calls from the 5' RACE reads in MiXCR, one entry per CDR3 protein. The table lists 850,000 to 1,000,000 distinct CDR3 sequences, 51% of them singletons. The sample consisted of blood. These receptors originate from a woman aged 55-69 years in good health. CDR3s include the opening cysteine and the closing phenylalanine or tryptophan. Each record gives: clone size, D gene, V gene, J gene, CDR3 DNA, CDR3 protein. D genes are given only for firm matches. Only part of the rows carry a size: once, few, many, or a class if the clone is expanded.

.	TRBD1	TRBV5-1	TRBJ2-3	TGCGCCAGCAGCGGACCGGGACAGGTCACAGATACGCAGTATTTT	CASSGPGQVTDTQYF
.	.	TRBV2	TRBJ2-5	TGTGCCAGCAGTGCCGCCGACAGGAAAGAGACCCAGTACTTC	CASSAADRKETQYF
.	.	TRBV24-1	TRBJ2-3	TGTGCCACCAGTGATTTAGGAGAAAAGAAAGATACGCAGTATTTT	CATSDLGEKKDTQYF
.	TRBD1	TRBV29-1	TRBJ1-1	TGCAGCGCCCAACCTCATTATCCGGGACAGGACACCTCGAACACTGAAGCTTTCTTT	CSAQPHYPGQDTSNTEAFF
.	TRBD1	TRBV18	TRBJ2-5	TGTGCCAGCTCTCTCGACAGGGAAGGAGGAGAGACCCAGTACTTC	CASSLDREGGETQYF
.	.	TRBV2	TRBJ2-3	TGTGCCAGCAGCCGACTAGAGAGGCAAACAGATACGCAGTATTTT	CASSRLERQTDTQYF
few	.	TRBV28	TRBJ2-5	TGTGCCAGCAGTTTTGTAGGGTTTGAGACCCAGTACTTC	CASSFVGFETQYF
.	TRBD2	TRBV11-2	TRBJ2-5	TGTGCCAGCAGCTCCCAGGGACTAGCGGCCCAAGAGACCCAGTACTTC	CASSSQGLAAQETQYF
.	.	TRBV28	TRBJ2-5	TGTGCCAGCAAGGACAGCCAAGAGACCCAGTACTTC	CASKDSQETQYF
.	.	TRBV4-1	TRBJ2-1	TGCGCCAGCAGCCCCGAGGGGAGTTTTTATGAGCAGTTCTTC	CASSPEGSFYEQFF
few	.	TRBV12-3/TRBV12-4	TRBJ2-1	TGTGCCAGCAGTCGGGGCCGATGGAACAATGAGCAGTTCTTC	CASSRGRWNNEQFF
few	TRBD1	TRBV4-1	TRBJ1-4	TGCGCCAGCAGCCCTGTGTTCGGACAGGGGGCAACTAATGAAAAACTGTTTTTT	CASSPVFGQGATNEKLFF
.	.	TRBV7-8	TRBJ2-5	TGTGCCAGCAGCGACATTCTGGACCCCAAGGAAGAGACCCAGTACTTC	CASSDILDPKEETQYF
.	.	TRBV20-1	TRBJ2-7	TGCAGTGCTACCCGGGACCGGGTGTACGAGCAGTACTTC	CSATRDRVYEQYF
.	.	TRBV7-2	TRBJ1-5	TGTGCCAGCAGCTTAGCTTACAATCAGCCCCAGCATTTT	CASSLAYNQPQHF
few	.	TRBV4-1	TRBJ2-7	TGCGCCAGCAGCCAAATAGGTCTAGGCTACGAGCAGTACTTC	CASSQIGLGYEQYF
.	TRBD1	TRBV20-1	TRBJ1-5	TGCAGTGCCAGGGACAGCGCTCAGCCCCAGCATTTT	CSARDSAQPQHF
few	.	TRBV20-1	TRBJ2-1	TGCAGTGCTATCCGGACTAACAATGAGCAGTTCTTC	CSAIRTNNEQFF
.	.	TRBV6-1	TRBJ1-1	TGTGCCAGCCAAGCTGTAGGGGCTCGTGAAGCTTTCTTT	CASQAVGAREAFF
.	TRBD2	TRBV13	TRBJ2-1	TGTGCCAGCAGCTCAGACGGACTAGCGGAAACCTACGAGCAGTTCTTC	CASSSDGLAETYEQFF
.	TRBD2	TRBV11-2	TRBJ2-2	TGTGCCAGCAGCCTTAGCGGGAGGGCCCCCGGGGAGCTGTTTTTT	CASSLSGRAPGELFF
.	.	TRBV20-1	TRBJ1-6	TGCAGTGCCCCTATCCTGACAGGAAATAATTCACCCCTCCACTTT	CSAPILTGNNSPLHF
.	TRBD2	TRBV4-1	TRBJ2-7	TGCGCCAGCAGCCAAGGCGGGAGGGGGGACTCCGAGCAGTACTTC	CASSQGGRGDSEQYF
.	.	TRBV7-2	TRBJ2-3	TGTGCCAGCAGCCGTGACGTTTGGGGCACAGATACGCAGTATTTT	CASSRDVWGTDTQYF